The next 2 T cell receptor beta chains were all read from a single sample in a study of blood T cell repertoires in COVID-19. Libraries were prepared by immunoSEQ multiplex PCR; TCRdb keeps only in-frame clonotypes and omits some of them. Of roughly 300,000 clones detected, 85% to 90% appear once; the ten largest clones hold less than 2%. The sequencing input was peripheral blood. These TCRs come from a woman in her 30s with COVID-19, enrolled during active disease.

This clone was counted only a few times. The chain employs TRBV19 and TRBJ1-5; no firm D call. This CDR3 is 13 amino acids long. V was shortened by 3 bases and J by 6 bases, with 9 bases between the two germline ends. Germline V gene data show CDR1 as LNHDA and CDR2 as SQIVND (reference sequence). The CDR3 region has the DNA TGTGCCAGTAGTATTATGCTCGGTCAGCCCCAGCATTTT. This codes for CASSIMLGQPQHF.

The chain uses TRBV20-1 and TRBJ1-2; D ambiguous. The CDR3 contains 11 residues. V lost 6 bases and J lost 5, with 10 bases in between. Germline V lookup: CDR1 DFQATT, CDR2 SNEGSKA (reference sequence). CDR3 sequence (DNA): TGCAGTGCCGCCGTGACTTATGGCTACACCTTC. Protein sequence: CSAAVTYGYTF.